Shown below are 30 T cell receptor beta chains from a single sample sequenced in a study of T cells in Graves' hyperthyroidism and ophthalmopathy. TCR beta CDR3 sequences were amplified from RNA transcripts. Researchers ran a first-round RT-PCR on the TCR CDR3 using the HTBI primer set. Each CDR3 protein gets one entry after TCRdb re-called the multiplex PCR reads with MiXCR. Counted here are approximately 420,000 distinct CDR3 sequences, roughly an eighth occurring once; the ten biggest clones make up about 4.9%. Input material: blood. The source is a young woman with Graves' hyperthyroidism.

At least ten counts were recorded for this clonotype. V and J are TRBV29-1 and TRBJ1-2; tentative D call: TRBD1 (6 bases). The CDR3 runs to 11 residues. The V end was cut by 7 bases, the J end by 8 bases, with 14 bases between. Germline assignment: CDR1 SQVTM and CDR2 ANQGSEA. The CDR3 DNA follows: TGCAGCGCCCACGGGGGCGACGGCTACACCTTC. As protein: CSAHGGDGYTF.

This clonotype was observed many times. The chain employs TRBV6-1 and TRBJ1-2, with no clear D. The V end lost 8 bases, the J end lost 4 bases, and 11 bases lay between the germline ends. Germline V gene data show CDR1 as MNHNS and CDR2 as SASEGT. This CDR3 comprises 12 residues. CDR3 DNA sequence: TGTGCCAGCGCGGACCGGGGCTATGGCTACACCTTC. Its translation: CASADRGYGYTF.

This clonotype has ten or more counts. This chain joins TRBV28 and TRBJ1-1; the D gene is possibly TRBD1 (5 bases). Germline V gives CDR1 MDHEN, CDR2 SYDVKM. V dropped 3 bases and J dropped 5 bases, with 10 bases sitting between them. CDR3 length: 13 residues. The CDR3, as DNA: TGTGCCAGCAGTTTTCAGGGTGTTACTGAAGCTTTCTTT. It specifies CASSFQGVTEAFF.

The CDR3 loop is CASNPHGRLYEQYF. CDR3 DNA sequence: TGTGCCAGCAATCCACACGGGAGGCTCTACGAGCAGTACTTC. V gene TRBV6-2 or TRBV6-3 combines with J gene TRBJ2-7; TRBD2 aligns across 7 bases. CDR3 size: 14 residues. Germline lookup yields CDR1 MNHEY and CDR2 SVGEGT. Losses at the gene ends were 7 bases for V and 3 bases for J; bases not matched to a gene: 9.

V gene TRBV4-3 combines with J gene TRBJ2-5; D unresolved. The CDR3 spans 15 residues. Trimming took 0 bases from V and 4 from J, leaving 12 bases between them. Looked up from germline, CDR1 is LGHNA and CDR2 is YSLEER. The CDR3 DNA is TGCGCCAGCAGCCAAGATGGAGCCCGAGGAGAGACCCAGTACTTC. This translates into CASSQDGARGETQYF.

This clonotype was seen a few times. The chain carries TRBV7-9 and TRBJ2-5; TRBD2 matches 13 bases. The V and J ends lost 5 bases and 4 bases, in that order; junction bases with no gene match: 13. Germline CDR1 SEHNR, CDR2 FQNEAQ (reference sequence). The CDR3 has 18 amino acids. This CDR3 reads CASSAGGLAGSPGETQYF. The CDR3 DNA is TGTGCCAGCAGCGCCGGGGGACTAGCGGGATCGCCGGGAGAGACCCAGTACTTC.

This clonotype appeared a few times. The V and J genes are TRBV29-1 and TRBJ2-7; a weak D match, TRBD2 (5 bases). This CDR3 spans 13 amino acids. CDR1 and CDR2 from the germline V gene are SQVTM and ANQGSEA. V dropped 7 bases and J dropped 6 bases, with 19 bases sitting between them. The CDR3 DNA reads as TGCAGCGCCGGCGGTGTTATTCGGGGCGAGCAGTACTTC. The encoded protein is CSAGGVIRGEQYF.

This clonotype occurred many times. The CDR3 DNA is TGTGCCAGCTCACGGGACGAGGGGAACACTGAAGCTTTCTTT. Amino acids: CASSRDEGNTEAFF. The rearrangement uses TRBV18 and TRBJ1-1; the D gene is possibly TRBD1 (5 bases). The CDR3 runs to 14 residues. Trimming took off 4 bases at V and 1 base at J, with 10 bases between the two ends. Germline assignment: CDR1 KGHSH and CDR2 LQKENI.

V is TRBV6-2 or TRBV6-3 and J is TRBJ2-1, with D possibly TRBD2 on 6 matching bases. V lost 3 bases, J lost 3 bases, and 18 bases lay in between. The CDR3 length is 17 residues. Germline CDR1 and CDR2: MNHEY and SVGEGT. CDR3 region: CASSYPAAGGNYNEQFF. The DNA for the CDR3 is TGTGCCAGCAGTTATCCCGCAGCGGGCGGGAACTACAATGAGCAGTTCTTC.

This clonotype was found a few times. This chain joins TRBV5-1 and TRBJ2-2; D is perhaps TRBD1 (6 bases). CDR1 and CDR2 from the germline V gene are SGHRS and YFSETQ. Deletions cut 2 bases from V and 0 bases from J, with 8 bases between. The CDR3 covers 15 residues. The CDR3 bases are TGCGCCAGCAGCTTTACAGGGCCGAACACCGGGGAGCTGTTTTTT. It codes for CASSFTGPNTGELFF. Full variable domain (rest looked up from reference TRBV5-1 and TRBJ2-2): KAGVTQTPRYLIKTRGQQVTLSCSPISGHRSVSWYQQTPGQGLQFLFEYFSETQRNKGNFPGRFSGRQFSNSRSEMNVSTLELGDSALYLCASSFTGPNTGELFFGEGSRLTVL.

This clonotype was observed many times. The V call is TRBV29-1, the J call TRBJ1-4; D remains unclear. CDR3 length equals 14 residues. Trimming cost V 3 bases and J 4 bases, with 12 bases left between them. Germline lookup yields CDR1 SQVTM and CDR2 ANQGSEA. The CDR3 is CSVDKLGINEKLFF. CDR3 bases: TGCAGCGTTGATAAGTTGGGGATTAATGAAAAACTGTTTTTT.

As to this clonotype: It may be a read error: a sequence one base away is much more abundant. CDR3 region: CASRFFPPRQSEEHEQYF. For the CDR3, the DNA is TGTGCCAGCAGGTTTTTTCCCCCGAGACAGTCCGAAGAGCACGAGCAGTACTTC. The chain carries TRBV27 and TRBJ2-7; TRBD1 is a possible D gene (5 bases). Trimming took 6 bases from V and 5 from J, leaving 29 bases between them. This CDR3 has 18 residues. From germline, CDR1 is MNHEY and CDR2 SMNVEV (reference sequence).

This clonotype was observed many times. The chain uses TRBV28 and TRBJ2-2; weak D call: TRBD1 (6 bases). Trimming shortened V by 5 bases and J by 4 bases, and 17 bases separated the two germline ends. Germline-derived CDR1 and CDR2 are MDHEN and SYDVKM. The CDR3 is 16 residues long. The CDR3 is CASSPRTDGFTGELFF. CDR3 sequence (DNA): TGTGCCAGCAGTCCCCGGACAGACGGTTTCACCGGGGAGCTGTTTTTT.

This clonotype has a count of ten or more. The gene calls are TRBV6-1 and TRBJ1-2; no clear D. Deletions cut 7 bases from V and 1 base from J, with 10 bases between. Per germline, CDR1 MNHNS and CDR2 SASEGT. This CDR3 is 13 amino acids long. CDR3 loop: CASTREGNYGYTF. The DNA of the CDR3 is TGTGCCAGCACACGGGAGGGTAACTATGGCTACACCTTC.

The CDR3 DNA reads TGTGCCAGCAGCTGGACAGGGCTCGAGCAGTACTTC. Its protein product is CASSWTGLEQYF. The chain joins TRBV7-8 to TRBJ2-7, with TRBD1 matching over 8 bases. This CDR3 has 12 residues. With V trimmed by 4 bases and J by 6 bases, 2 bases remained unmatched. Germline V lookup: CDR1 SGHVS, CDR2 FQNEAQ.

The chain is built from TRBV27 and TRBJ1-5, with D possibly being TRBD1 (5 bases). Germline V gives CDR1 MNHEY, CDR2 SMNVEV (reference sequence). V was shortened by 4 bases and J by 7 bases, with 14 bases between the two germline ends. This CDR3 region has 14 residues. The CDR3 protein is CASSSVGVGQPQHF. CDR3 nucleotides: TGTGCCAGCAGTTCTGTGGGGGTCGGGCAGCCCCAGCATTTT.

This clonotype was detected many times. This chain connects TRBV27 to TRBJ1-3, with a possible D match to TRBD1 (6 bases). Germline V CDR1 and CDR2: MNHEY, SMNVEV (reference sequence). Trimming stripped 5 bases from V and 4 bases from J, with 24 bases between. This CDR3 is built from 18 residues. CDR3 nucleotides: TGTGCCAGCAGTCCAAGCCGGGGCAGGGGTATGCGGGGAAACACCATATATTTT. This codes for CASSPSRGRGMRGNTIYF.

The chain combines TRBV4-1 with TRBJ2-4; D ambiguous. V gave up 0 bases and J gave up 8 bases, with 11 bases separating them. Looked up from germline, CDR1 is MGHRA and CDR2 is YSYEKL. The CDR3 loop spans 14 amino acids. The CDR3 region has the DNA TGCGCCAGCAGCCAAGACCCCGGCCAGGACATTCAGTACTTC. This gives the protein CASSQDPGQDIQYF.

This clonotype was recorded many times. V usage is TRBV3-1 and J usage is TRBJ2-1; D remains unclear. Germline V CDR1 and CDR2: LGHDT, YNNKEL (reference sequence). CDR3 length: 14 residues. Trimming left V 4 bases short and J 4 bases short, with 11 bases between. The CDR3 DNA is TGTGCCAGCAGCCTTCATGAGCGATACAATGAGCAGTTCTTC. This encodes CASSLHERYNEQFF.

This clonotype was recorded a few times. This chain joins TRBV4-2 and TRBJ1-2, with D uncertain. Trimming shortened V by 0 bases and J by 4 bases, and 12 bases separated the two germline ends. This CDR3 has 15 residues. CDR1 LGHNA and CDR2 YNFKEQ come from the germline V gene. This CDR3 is CASSQEAGFSYGYTF. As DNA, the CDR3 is TGTGCCAGCAGCCAAGAAGCGGGTTTCTCCTATGGCTACACCTTC.

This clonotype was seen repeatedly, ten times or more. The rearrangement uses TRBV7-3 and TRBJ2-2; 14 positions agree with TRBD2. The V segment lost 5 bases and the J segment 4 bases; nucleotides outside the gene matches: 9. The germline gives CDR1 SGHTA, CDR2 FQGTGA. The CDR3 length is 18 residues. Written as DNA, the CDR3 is TGTGCCAGCAGCACTAGGACTAGCGGGAGGTCGGGCACCGGGGAGCTGTTTTTT. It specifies CASSTRTSGRSGTGELFF.

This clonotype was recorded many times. The CDR3 sequence is CASSDQFGGVNNEQFF. CDR3 sequence (DNA): TGCGCCAGCAGTGATCAGTTTGGCGGGGTTAACAATGAGCAGTTCTTC. This rearrangement joins TRBV10-1 to TRBJ2-1, with D possibly matching TRBD2 (6 bases). CDR1 and CDR2 (germline): WNHNN, SYGVQD (reference sequence). The length of the CDR3 is 16 residues. V lost 3 bases and J lost 5, with 17 bases in between.

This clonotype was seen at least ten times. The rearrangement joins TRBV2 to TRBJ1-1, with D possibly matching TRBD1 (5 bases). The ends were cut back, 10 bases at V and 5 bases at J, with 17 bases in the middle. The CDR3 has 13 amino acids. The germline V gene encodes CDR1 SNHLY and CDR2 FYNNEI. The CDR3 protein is CAISGAAGTEAFF. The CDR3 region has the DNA TGTGCCATCTCCGGGGCGGCTGGGACTGAAGCTTTCTTT.

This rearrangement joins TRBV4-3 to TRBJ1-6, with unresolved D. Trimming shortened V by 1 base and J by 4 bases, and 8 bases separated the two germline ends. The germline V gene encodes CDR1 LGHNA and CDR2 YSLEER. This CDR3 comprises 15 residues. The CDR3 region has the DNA TGCGCCAGCAGCCAAGGCACGGAATATAATTCACCCCTCCACTTT. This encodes CASSQGTEYNSPLHF.

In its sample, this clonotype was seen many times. The CDR3 is CASSVYNEQFF. Written as DNA, the CDR3 is TGTGCCAGCAGCGTATACAATGAGCAGTTCTTC. V is TRBV2 and J is TRBJ2-1; D is ambiguous. Trimming removed 6 bases at V and 4 bases at J, with 4 bases between. The V gene's germline CDR1 is SNHLY and CDR2 FYNNEI. CDR3 length equals 11 residues.

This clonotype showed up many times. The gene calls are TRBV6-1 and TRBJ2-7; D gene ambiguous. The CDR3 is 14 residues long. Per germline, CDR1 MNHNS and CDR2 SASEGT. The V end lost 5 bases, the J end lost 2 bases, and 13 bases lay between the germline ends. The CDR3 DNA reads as TGTGCCAGCAGTTCCCAGTGGGCCACCTACGAGCAGTACTTC. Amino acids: CASSSQWATYEQYF.

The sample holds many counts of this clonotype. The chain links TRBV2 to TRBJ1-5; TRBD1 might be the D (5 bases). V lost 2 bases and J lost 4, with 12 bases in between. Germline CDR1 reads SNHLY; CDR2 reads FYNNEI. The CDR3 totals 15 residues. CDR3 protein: CASSETSGWNQPQHF. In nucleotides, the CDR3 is TGTGCCAGCAGTGAAACGTCAGGGTGGAATCAGCCCCAGCATTTT. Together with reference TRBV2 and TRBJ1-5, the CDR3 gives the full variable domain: EPEVTQTPSHQVTQMGQEVILRCVPISNHLYFYWYRQILGQKVEFLVSFYNNEISEKSEIFDDQFSVERPDGSNFTLKIRSTKLEDSAMYFCASSETSGWNQPQHFGDGTRLSIL.

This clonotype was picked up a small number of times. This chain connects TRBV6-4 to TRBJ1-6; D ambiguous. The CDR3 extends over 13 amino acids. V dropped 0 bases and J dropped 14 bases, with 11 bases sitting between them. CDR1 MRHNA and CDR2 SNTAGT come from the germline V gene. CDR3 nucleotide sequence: TGTGCCAGCAGTGACTCGGCCTCGGGGACCCTCCACTTT. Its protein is CASSDSASGTLHF.

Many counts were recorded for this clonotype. The CDR3 bases are TGTGCCAGCAGTTTATCTGTGGCTTTCCAAGAGACCCAGTACTTC. This translates into CASSLSVAFQETQYF. This chain links TRBV27 with TRBJ2-5; D unresolved. V was trimmed by 0 bases and J by 1 base, leaving 9 bases between them. CDR1 and CDR2 (germline): MNHEY, SMNVEV (reference sequence). There are 15 residues in the CDR3.

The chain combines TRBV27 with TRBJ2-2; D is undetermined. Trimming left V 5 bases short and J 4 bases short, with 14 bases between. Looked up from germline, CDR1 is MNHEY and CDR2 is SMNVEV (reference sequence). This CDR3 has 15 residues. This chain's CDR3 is CASSPLEVITGELFF. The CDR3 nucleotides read TGTGCCAGCAGTCCCCTAGAAGTAATCACCGGGGAGCTGTTTTTT.